These 23 T cell receptor beta chains share one sample of origin, sequenced in a study of blood T cells in healthy people across ages. For the second PCR, which ran for roughly 6 to 11 cycles, a sample-barcoded 5' primer and a J-beta primer mix were used. TCRdb passed the 5' RACE reads through MiXCR, listing each CDR3 protein once. The profile shows about 1.8 million distinct CDR3 sequences, around 48% of them singletons. The specimen was blood. These receptor sequences come from a middle-aged woman in good health.

About this clonotype: This could be a read error, since a much larger clone is one nucleotide away. The J gene is TRBJ2-5, the V gene TRBV11-1, with D perhaps given as TRBD1 or TRBD2 (5 bases each). Trimming took 8 bases from V and 5 from J, leaving 6 bases between them. CDR1 and CDR2 (germline): SGHAT, FQDESV (reference sequence). The CDR3 covers 10 residues. The CDR3: CASGDETQYF. The CDR3, as DNA: TGTGCCAGCGGGGACGAGACCCAGTACTTC.

This clonotype was recorded a few times. This chain links TRBV7-2 with TRBJ2-7; the D gene is possibly TRBD1 (5 bases). V was shortened by 4 bases and J by 5 bases, with 21 bases between the two germline ends. CDR3 length: 16 amino acids. In germline, CDR1 is SGHTA, CDR2 FQGNSA. CDR3 loop: CASSSTDGEGAHEQYF. In DNA form, the CDR3 reads TGTGCCAGCAGCTCAACGGACGGCGAAGGGGCTCACGAGCAGTACTTC.

This chain uses TRBV6-5 with TRBJ2-3, with D possibly matching TRBD2 (5 bases). The V gene lost 2 bases and the J gene lost 3 bases, with 12 bases spanning the gap. Germline CDR1 MNHEY, CDR2 SVGAGI. CDR3 length: 15 amino acids. This CDR3 reads CASSYQAASTDTQYF. CDR3 in DNA: TGTGCCAGCAGTTACCAAGCGGCATCGACAGATACGCAGTATTTT.

This clonotype was seen a handful of times. V is TRBV20-1 and J is TRBJ2-3, with D possibly being TRBD1 (6 bases). The CDR3 consists of 12 residues. The germline V gene has CDR1 DFQATT and CDR2 SNEGSKA (reference sequence). The chain's CDR3 is CSARTDTDTQYF. The CDR3 nucleotides are TGCAGCGCAAGGACAGACACAGATACGCAGTATTTT.

This chain joins TRBV11-2 and TRBJ2-7; 7 bases agree with TRBD1. J gave up 1 base and V 2 bases, and 5 bases lay outside the gene matches. The germline V gene encodes CDR1 SGHAT and CDR2 FQNNGV. The CDR3 loop spans 15 amino acids. The CDR3 coding sequence is TGTGCCAGCAGCTTATTTGTGACAGGGTCCTACGAGCAGTACTTC. It translates to CASSLFVTGSYEQYF.

This clonotype has a handful of counts. The V call is TRBV10-3, the J call TRBJ2-3; 7 positions agree with TRBD2. Germline V lookup: CDR1 ENHRY, CDR2 SYGVKD. The CDR3 spans 16 residues. J lost 2 bases, V lost 3 bases, and 8 bases had no gene match. In nucleotides, the CDR3 is TGTGCCATCAGTGACTACGGGACTACGTCCACAGATACGCAGTATTTT. Protein: CAISDYGTTSTDTQYF.

This clonotype occurred a few times. The chain has TRBV6-5 and TRBJ2-3; 8 nucleotides agree with TRBD1. There are 15 residues in the CDR3. V lost 7 bases and J lost 5; bases outside the gene matches: 11. Germline V lookup: CDR1 MNHEY, CDR2 SVGAGI. In nucleotides, the CDR3 is TGTGCCAGCACCCACGACAGGGGCGGGATAGATACGCAGTATTTT. This gives the protein CASTHDRGGIDTQYF.

This clonotype was observed a few times. The CDR3 region is CASSQPPANEQFF. The CDR3 region has the DNA TGCGCCAGCAGCCAACCCCCTGCCAATGAGCAGTTCTTC. This sequence joins TRBV4-1 and TRBJ2-1; D call uncertain. This CDR3 spans 13 amino acids. CDR1 and CDR2 (germline): MGHRA, YSYEKL. Trimming shortened V by 2 bases and J by 6 bases, and 8 bases separated the two germline ends.

In this sample, this clonotype turned up a few times. Mismatch with germline at one junction end may stem from a read error. This chain joins TRBV28 and TRBJ2-5, with D possibly matching TRBD1 (5 bases). This CDR3 spans 14 amino acids. Per the germline V gene, CDR1 is MDHEN and CDR2 is SYDVKM. CDR3 nucleotide sequence: TGTGCCTGCAGTTTATGGGGCCTCAGGGAGACCCAGTACTTC. The encoded protein is CACSLWGLRETQYF.

This clonotype showed up just a few times. J is TRBJ2-1 and V is TRBV9; 11 nucleotides match TRBD2. This CDR3 spans 18 amino acids. With V trimmed by 0 bases and J by 5 bases, 10 bases remained unmatched. The germline gives CDR1 SGDLS, CDR2 YYNGEE. DNA of the CDR3: TGTGCCAGCAGCGTAGGACTAGCGGGGACCTCTTCAGACAATGAGCAGTTCTTC. Amino acid sequence: CASSVGLAGTSSDNEQFF.

The chain carries TRBV6-1 and TRBJ2-3; D assignment may be TRBD1 or TRBD2 (5 bases each). V lost 7 bases to trimming and J lost 0 bases, with 11 bases between them. The CDR3 is made up of 14 amino acids. Germline CDR1 and CDR2: MNHNS and SASEGT. The CDR3 DNA is TGTGCCAGCACCCCGGGACCCAGCACAGATACGCAGTATTTT. This codes for CASTPGPSTDTQYF.

V gene TRBV7-2 combines with J gene TRBJ1-1; 7 bases map to TRBD1. With V trimmed by 5 bases and J by 1 base, 4 bases remained unmatched. From germline, CDR1 is SGHTA and CDR2 FQGNSA. The length of the CDR3 is 14 residues. The CDR3, as DNA: TGTGCCAGCAGCGTGACAGGGACGAACACTGAAGCTTTCTTT. Residues: CASSVTGTNTEAFF.

This chain uses TRBV6-1 with TRBJ2-7; 9 bases fit TRBD2. The end of the DNA fits TRBJ2-5 better, so the J call may be wrong. This CDR3 is built from 17 residues. The V gene's germline CDR1 is MNHNS and CDR2 SASEGT. DNA for the CDR3: TGTGCCAGCAGTGCTAGCGGGGCGGCCTGGAGGCCGAAGACCCAGTACTTC. This sequence encodes CASSASGAAWRPKTQYF.

The chain recombines TRBV10-3 with TRBJ1-2; TRBD1 agrees at 8 bases. The germline V gene encodes CDR1 ENHRY and CDR2 SYGVKD. CDR3 length: 13 amino acids. The ends lost 7 bases at V and 2 bases at J; junction bases unmatched: 3. The CDR3 nucleotides read TGTGCCATCAATCCAGGGGGCAACTATGGCTACACCTTC. Amino acid sequence: CAINPGGNYGYTF.

The J gene is TRBJ1-5, the V gene TRBV28; 7 positions agree with TRBD1. This CDR3 is built from 16 residues. Germline V gene lookup returns CDR1 MDHEN and CDR2 SYDVKM. V shed 4 bases, J shed 0 bases, and the junction held 6 bases outside the gene matches. The CDR3 DNA reads TGTGCCAGCAGTTCCACAGGGGCCTATAGCAATCAGCCCCAGCATTTT. Protein sequence: CASSSTGAYSNQPQHF.

This sequence joins TRBV7-2 and TRBJ2-4, with 9 bases that match TRBD1. J was trimmed by 8 bases and V by 5 bases; bases with no gene match: 13. This CDR3 has 16 residues. Germline V gene data show CDR1 as SGHTA and CDR2 as FQGNSA. CDR3 bases: TGTGCCAGCAGCCACACTCCCGGGACAGGGAAGGACATTCAGTACTTC. Its translation: CASSHTPGTGKDIQYF.

Concerning this clonotype: The junction shows a germline mismatch at one end, possibly a read error. V usage is TRBV5-1 and J usage is TRBJ1-1; 8 bases agree with TRBD1. The CDR3 covers 13 residues. Germline V gene data show CDR1 as SGHRS and CDR2 as YFSETQ. The CDR3 bases are TGCGGCAGCAGCTTGGACAGGGTCACTGAAGCTTTCTTT. It encodes CGSSLDRVTEAFF. The complete variable domain, with remaining parts taken from reference TRBV5-1 and TRBJ1-1, reads KAGVTQTPRYLIKTRGQQVTLSCSPISGHRSVSWYQQTPGQGLQFLFEYFSETQRNKGNFPGRFSGRQFSNSRSEMNVSTLELGDSALYLCGSSLDRVTEAFFGQGTRLTVV.

This chain joins TRBV21-1 and TRBJ1-5; the D segment call TRBD1 is taken from the table without a DNA check. TRBV21-1 is annotated as a pseudogene. CDR3 length equals 18 residues. In nucleotides, the CDR3 is TGTGCCAGCAGCAAAGGGAGGGACAGGGCCTCTAGCAATCAGCCCCAGCATTTT. As protein: CASSKGRDRASSNQPQHF.

The table lists this clonotype with a few counts. This chain uses TRBV7-2 with TRBJ2-7; D is unresolved. Per the germline V gene, CDR1 is SGHTA and CDR2 is FQGNSA. The V end was cut by 4 bases, the J end by 2 bases, with 15 bases between. The CDR3 is made up of 15 amino acids. The CDR3 sequence is CASSSAGSLTYEQYF. As DNA, the CDR3 is TGTGCCAGCAGCTCCGCCGGGTCCTTAACCTACGAGCAGTACTTC.

The genes are TRBV10-3 and TRBJ2-5; 7 bases match TRBD2. V shed 0 bases, J shed 3 bases, and the junction held 4 bases outside the gene matches. The CDR3 extends over 15 amino acids. Germline CDR1 is ENHRY and CDR2 is SYGVKD. The CDR3 nucleotides read TGTGCCATCAGTGAGTCGATGGGGGGGGAAGAGACCCAGTACTTC. It codes for CAISESMGGEETQYF.

This clonotype was counted at least ten times. The rearrangement links TRBV7-2 to TRBJ2-7, with D possibly TRBD1 on 5 matching bases. CDR1 SGHTA and CDR2 FQGNSA come from the germline V gene. V lost 5 bases to trimming and J lost 0 bases, with 14 bases between them. The CDR3 covers 15 residues. In nucleotides, the CDR3 is TGTGCCAGCAGCCCAGGAAGGGGCTACTCCTACGAGCAGTACTTC. Translation: CASSPGRGYSYEQYF.

V and J are TRBV6-2 or TRBV6-3 and TRBJ2-1; TRBD1 matches 7 bases. This CDR3 has 14 amino acids. J gave up 8 bases and V 7 bases, and 11 bases lay outside the gene matches. Germline V gene lookup returns CDR1 MNHEY and CDR2 SVGEGT. CDR3 coding DNA: TGTGCCAGCACCAGGGACAGTGGTAGGCATGAGCAGTTCTTC. It is translated as CASTRDSGRHEQFF.

The chain employs TRBV20-1 and TRBJ1-2; 11 bases fit TRBD1. CDR1 and CDR2 (germline): DFQATT, SNEGSKA (reference sequence). The V and J ends lost 6 bases and 7 bases, in that order; junction bases with no gene match: 13. This CDR3 is 15 amino acids long. The CDR3 region is CSALDRGRYLSGYTF. The CDR3 DNA reads TGCAGTGCCCTGGACAGGGGGCGATATCTCTCTGGCTACACCTTC.